This record looks at one TCR beta chain sequence and its context. Its antigen is unidentified. Clones were sequenced by immunoSEQ multiplex PCR, and TCRdb holds only the in-frame ones, with some missing. The sample yields fewer than 10,000 clones, roughly 91% seen once. This record comes from a study of STAT3 mutations in large granular lymphocyte leukemia. Study details: Immunosuppressive therapy was given to more than half of T-LGLL patients. Study-level points and caveats: After therapy, about 30% of the 18 patients switched clonotypes, all new clones STAT3 wild type. Samples missed the first appearance of the clone. Every T-LGLL patient had at least one immunodominant TCRbeta clonotype. Treatment regimens differed across patients between samplings.

Per germline, CDR1 LNHDA and CDR2 SQIVND (reference sequence). Between the trimmed V and J ends, which lost 5 bases and 7 bases, there was a span of 15 bases. This CDR3 is 13 amino acids long. The sequenced sample was peripheral blood mononuclear cells. The chain has TRBV19 and TRBJ2-7; D is unclear. The receptor's source is a man older than 75 with T-cell large granular lymphocyte leukemia. Some clones in this sample may be carry-over from other donors' samples. CDR3 nucleotides: TGTGCCAGTAGTTTCAGTGGCAACACGGAGCAGTACTTC. This codes for CASSFSGNTEQYF.